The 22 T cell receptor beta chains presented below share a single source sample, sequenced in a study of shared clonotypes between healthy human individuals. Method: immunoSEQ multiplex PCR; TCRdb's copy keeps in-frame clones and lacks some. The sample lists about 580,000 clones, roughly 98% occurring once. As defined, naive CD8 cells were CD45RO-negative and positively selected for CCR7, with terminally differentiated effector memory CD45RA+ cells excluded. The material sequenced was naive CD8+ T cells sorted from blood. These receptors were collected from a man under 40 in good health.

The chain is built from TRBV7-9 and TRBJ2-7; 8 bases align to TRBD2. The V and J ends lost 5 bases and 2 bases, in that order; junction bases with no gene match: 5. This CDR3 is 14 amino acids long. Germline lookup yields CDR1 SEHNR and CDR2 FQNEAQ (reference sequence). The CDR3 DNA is TGTGCCAGCAGCCAAAGCGGGAGACCCTACGAGCAGTACTTC. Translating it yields CASSQSGRPYEQYF. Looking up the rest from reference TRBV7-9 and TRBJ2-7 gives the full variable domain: DTGVSQNPRHKITKRGQNVTFRCDPISEHNRLYWYRQTLGQGPEFLTYFQNEAQLEKSRLLSDRFSAERPKGSFSTLEIQRTEQGDSAMYLCASSQSGRPYEQYFGPGTRLTVT.

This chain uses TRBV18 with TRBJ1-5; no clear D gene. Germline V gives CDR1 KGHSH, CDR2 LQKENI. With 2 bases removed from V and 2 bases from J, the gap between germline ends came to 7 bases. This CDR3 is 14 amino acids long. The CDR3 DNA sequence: TGTGCCAGCTCACCAACAGAGGGCAATCAGCCCCAGCATTTT. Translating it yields CASSPTEGNQPQHF. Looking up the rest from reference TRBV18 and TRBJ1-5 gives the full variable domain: NAGVMQNPRHLVRRRGQEARLRCSPMKGHSHVYWYRQLPEEGLKFMVYLQKENIIDESGMPKERFSAEFPKEGPSILRIQQVVRGDSAAYFCASSPTEGNQPQHFGDGTRLSIL.

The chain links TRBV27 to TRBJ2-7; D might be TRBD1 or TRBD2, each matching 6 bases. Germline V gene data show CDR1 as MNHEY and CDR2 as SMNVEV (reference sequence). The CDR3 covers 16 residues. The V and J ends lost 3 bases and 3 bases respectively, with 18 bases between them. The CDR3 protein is CASSLSRGDTLYEQYF. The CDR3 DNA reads TGTGCCAGCAGTTTGTCTCGCGGGGACACCCTCTACGAGCAGTACTTC.

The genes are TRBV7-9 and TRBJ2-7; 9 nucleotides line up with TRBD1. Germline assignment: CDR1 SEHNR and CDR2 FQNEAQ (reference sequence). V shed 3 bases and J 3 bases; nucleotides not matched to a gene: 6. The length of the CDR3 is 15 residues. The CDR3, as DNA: TGTGCCAGCAGCTTTCAGGGACAGGGACACTACGAGCAGTACTTC. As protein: CASSFQGQGHYEQYF.

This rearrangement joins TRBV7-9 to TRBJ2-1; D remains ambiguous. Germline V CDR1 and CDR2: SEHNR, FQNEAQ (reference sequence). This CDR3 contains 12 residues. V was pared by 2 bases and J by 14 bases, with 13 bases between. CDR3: CASSLTLGVEFF. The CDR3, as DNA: TGTGCCAGCAGCTTAACCCTAGGAGTGGAGTTCTTC.

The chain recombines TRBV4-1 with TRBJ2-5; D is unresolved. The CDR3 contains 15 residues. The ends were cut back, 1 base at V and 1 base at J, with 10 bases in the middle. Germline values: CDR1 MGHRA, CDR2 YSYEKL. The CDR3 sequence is CASSQAELGQETQYF. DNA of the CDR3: TGCGCCAGCAGCCAAGCGGAGTTAGGCCAAGAGACCCAGTACTTC.

The CDR3 is CASSQEPGLAVEQYF. As DNA, the CDR3 is TGCGCCAGCAGCCAAGAACCCGGACTAGCTGTTGAGCAGTACTTC. The chain has TRBV4-1 and TRBJ2-7; 8 bases align to TRBD2. V dropped 0 bases and J dropped 7; count of bases not matched to a gene: 8. From germline, CDR1 is MGHRA and CDR2 YSYEKL. The CDR3 runs to 15 residues.

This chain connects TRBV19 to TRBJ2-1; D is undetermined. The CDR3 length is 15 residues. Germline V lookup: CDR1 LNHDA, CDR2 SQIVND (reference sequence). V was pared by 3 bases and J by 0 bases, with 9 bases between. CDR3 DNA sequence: TGTGCCAGTAGTATTTTGGATAGCTCCTACAATGAGCAGTTCTTC. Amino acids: CASSILDSSYNEQFF.

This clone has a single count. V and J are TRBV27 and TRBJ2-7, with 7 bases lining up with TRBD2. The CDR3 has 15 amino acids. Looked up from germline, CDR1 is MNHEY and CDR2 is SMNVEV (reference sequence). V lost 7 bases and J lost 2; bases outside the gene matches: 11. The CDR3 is CASTGGGSAPYEQYF. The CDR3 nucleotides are TGTGCCAGCACTGGAGGCGGGAGTGCCCCCTACGAGCAGTACTTC.

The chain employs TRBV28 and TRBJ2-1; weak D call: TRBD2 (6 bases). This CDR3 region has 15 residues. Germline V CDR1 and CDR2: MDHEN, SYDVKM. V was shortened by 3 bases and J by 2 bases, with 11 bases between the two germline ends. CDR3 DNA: TGTGCCAGCAGTTTTAGACTAGAACCCTACAATGAGCAGTTCTTC. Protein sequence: CASSFRLEPYNEQFF.

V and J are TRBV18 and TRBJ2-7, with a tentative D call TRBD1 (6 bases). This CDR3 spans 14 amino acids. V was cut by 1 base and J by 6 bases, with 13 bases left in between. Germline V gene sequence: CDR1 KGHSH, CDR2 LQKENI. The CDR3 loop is CASSPLNRESEQYF. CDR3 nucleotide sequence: TGTGCCAGCTCACCACTAAACAGGGAAAGCGAGCAGTACTTC.

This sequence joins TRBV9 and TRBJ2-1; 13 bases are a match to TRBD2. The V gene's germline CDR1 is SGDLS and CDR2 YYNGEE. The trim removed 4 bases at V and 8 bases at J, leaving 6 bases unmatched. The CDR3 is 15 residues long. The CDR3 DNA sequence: TGTGCCAGCAGCCCCGGACTAGCGGGAGTGGATGAGCAGTTCTTC. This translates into CASSPGLAGVDEQFF.

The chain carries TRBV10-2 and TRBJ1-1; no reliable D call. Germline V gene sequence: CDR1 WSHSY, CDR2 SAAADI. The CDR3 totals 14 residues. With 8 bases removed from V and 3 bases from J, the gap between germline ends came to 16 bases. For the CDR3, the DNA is TGCGCCAGCCACTTCGGGTCTTGGGACACTGAAGCTTTCTTT. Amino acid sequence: CASHFGSWDTEAFF.

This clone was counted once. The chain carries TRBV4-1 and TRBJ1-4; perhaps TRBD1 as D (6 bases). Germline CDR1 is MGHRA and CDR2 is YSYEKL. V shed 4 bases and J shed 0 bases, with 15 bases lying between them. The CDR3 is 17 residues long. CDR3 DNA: TGCGCCAGCAGCCCGGTTGTAGGACAGACAACTAATGAAAAACTGTTTTTT. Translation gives CASSPVVGQTTNEKLFF.

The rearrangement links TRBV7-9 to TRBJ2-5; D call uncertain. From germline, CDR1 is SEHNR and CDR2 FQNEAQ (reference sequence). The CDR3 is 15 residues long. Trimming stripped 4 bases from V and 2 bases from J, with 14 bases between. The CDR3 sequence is CASSSDEDPQETQYF. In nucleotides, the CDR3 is TGTGCCAGCAGCTCGGATGAGGACCCTCAAGAGACCCAGTACTTC. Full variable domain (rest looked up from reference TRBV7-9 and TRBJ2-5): DTGVSQNPRHKITKRGQNVTFRCDPISEHNRLYWYRQTLGQGPEFLTYFQNEAQLEKSRLLSDRFSAERPKGSFSTLEIQRTEQGDSAMYLCASSSDEDPQETQYFGPGTRLLVL.

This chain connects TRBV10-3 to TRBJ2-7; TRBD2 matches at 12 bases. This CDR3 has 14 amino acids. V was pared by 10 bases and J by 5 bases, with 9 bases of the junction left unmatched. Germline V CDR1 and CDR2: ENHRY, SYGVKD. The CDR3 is CATGLAGRVDEQYF. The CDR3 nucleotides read TGTGCCACCGGACTAGCGGGACGGGTAGACGAGCAGTACTTC.

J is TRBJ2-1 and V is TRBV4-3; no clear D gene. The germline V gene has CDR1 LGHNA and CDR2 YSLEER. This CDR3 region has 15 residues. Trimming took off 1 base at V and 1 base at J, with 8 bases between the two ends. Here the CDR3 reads CASSQGTGSYNEQFF. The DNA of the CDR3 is TGCGCCAGCAGCCAAGGTACCGGGTCCTACAATGAGCAGTTCTTC.

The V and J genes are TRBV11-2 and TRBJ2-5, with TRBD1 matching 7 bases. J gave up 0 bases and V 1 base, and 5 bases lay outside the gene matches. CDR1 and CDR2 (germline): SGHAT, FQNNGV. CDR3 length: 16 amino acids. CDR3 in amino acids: CASSLGWGTDQETQYF. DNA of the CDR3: TGTGCCAGCAGCTTAGGCTGGGGGACAGACCAAGAGACCCAGTACTTC.

CDR3 in DNA: TGTGCCAGCAGCTTTCTTACCAATGAGCAGTTCTTC. Protein: CASSFLTNEQFF. This chain links TRBV11-2 with TRBJ2-1; D gene ambiguous. Trimming took 3 bases from V and 6 from J, leaving 6 bases between them. Germline lookup yields CDR1 SGHAT and CDR2 FQNNGV. The length of the CDR3 is 12 residues.

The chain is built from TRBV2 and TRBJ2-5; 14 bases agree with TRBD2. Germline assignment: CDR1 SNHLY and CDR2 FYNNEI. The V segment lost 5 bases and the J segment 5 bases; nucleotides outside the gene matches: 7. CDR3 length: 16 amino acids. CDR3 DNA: TGTGCCAGCAGTCCGGGACTAGCGGGAGAAGTGGAGACCCAGTACTTC. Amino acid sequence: CASSPGLAGEVETQYF.

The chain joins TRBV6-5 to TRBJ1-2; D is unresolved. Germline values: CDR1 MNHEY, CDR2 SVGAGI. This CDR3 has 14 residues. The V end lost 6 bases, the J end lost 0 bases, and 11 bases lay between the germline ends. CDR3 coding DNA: TGTGCCAGCAGACCGGACGGAGCTAACTATGGCTACACCTTC. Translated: CASRPDGANYGYTF.

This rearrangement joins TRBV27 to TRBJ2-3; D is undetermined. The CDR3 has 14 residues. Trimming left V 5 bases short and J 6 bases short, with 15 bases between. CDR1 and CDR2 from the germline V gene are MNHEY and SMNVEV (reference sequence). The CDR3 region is CASSPSRARDTQYF. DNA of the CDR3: TGTGCCAGCAGTCCGTCTCGGGCCCGCGATACGCAGTATTTT.